Below, one TCR beta chain is given with its context. V lost 7 bases and J lost 2; bases outside the gene matches: 6. From germline, CDR1 is SGHAT and CDR2 FQNNGV. The CDR3 is 15 residues long. This entry belongs to a study of T cell responses to AZD1222 COVID-19 vaccine. Clones were sequenced by immunoSEQ multiplex PCR, and TCRdb holds only the in-frame ones, with some missing. The data contain some 130,000 clones, 90% to 95% of them seen just once; the ten biggest clones take up 6% to 7%. The analysis combined second doses at about 4 or about 12 weeks. Specimen: peripheral blood, collected 28 days after the second AZD1222 dose. The clonotype was recovered from an adult who received the AZD1222 COVID-19 vaccine. The V and J genes are TRBV11-2 and TRBJ2-7; 12 nucleotides agree with TRBD2. CDR3: CASKDWTSGAYEQYF. The CDR3 DNA reads as TGTGCCAGCAAAGATTGGACTAGCGGGGCCTACGAGCAGTACTTC.